The clone carrying this T cell receptor beta chain was counted once. This entry is derived from a study of blood T cell repertoires in COVID-19. Study overall: Donors in the United States, Italy and Spain gave samples during acute or convalescent COVID-19.

Sequencing used immunoSEQ multiplex PCR; TCRdb keeps in-frame clones, though not all of them. The data show some 200,000 clones, with approximately 80% seen just once and around a tenth held by the top ten. The V gene lost 3 bases and the J gene lost 4 bases, with 4 bases spanning the gap. The CDR3 has 12 residues. Germline V gene data show CDR1 as MNHNS and CDR2 as SASEGT. Assignment of participants to cohorts was predicated upon participant-reported clinical history. Material: PBMCs or T cells enriched from blood (not recorded which). This clonotype was obtained from a man aged 35 to 55 who had recovered from COVID-19. V usage is TRBV6-1 and J usage is TRBJ2-1, with D unclear. The chain's CDR3 is CASSERYNEQFF. In DNA, the CDR3 is TGTGCCAGCAGTGAGAGGTACAATGAGCAGTTCTTC.